Each of the 26 T cell receptor beta chains below was sequenced from the same sample in a study of control samples from healthy donors and cancer patients. Data came from immunoSEQ multiplex PCR; TCRdb stores just in-frame clones and leaves some out. The table gives approximately 190,000 clones; the top ten clones make up less than 2.5% of it. Specimen: blood. All receptors come from a young woman in good health.

This chain connects TRBV6-5 to TRBJ2-4; 11 bases are a match to TRBD1. The germline V gene has CDR1 MNHEY and CDR2 SVGAGI. V was clipped by 2 bases and J by 6 bases; unmatched bases: 3. The CDR3 has 15 residues. The CDR3 DNA follows: TGTGCCAGCAGTTACCCCGGGACAGGGGGAAACATTCAGTACTTC. It translates to CASSYPGTGGNIQYF.

This chain joins TRBV3-1 (or the pseudogene TRBV3-2) and TRBJ2-2; TRBD2 matches at 11 bases. Per germline, CDR1 LGHDT and CDR2 YNNKEL (reference sequence). This CDR3 region has 15 residues. With V trimmed by 7 bases and J by 4 bases, 5 bases remained unmatched. This CDR3 is CASTHSGGGTGELFF. The CDR3 DNA reads as TGTGCCAGCACTCATAGCGGGGGGGGCACCGGGGAGCTGTTTTTT.

V usage is TRBV2 and J usage is TRBJ1-1; D is uncertain. Trimming removed 6 bases at V and 0 bases at J, with 8 bases between. The V gene's germline CDR1 is SNHLY and CDR2 FYNNEI. The CDR3 is 13 residues long. DNA of the CDR3: TGTGCCAGCAGGGATAGCATGAACACTGAAGCTTTCTTT. Its translation is CASRDSMNTEAFF.

The chain couples TRBV6-6 to TRBJ2-5; TRBD2 is a possible D gene (5 bases). Per germline, CDR1 MNHNY and CDR2 SVGAGI (reference sequence). The CDR3 runs 13 residues. V lost 5 bases, J lost 7 bases, and 14 bases lay in between. In DNA, the CDR3 is TGTGCCAGCAGTCCCGTGGGAGCCGGGACCCAGTACTTC. Residues: CASSPVGAGTQYF.

The chain employs TRBV2 and TRBJ1-3; tentative D call: TRBD1 (5 bases). With 3 bases removed from V and 8 bases from J, the gap between germline ends came to 17 bases. Germline V gives CDR1 SNHLY, CDR2 FYNNEI. The CDR3 loop spans 15 amino acids. The CDR3 DNA sequence: TGTGCCAGCAGTGACAGGGACGGCATTCGGGACACCATATATTTT. Translating gives CASSDRDGIRDTIYF.

The chain couples TRBV21-1 to TRBJ2-1; the tabulated D call, TRBD1, remains unverified against the DNA. TRBV21-1 is designated a pseudogene. The CDR3 loop spans 15 amino acids. The CDR3 region is CASTGGTGTYNEQFF. The CDR3 nucleotides read TGTGCCAGCACAGGGGGGACAGGGACCTACAATGAGCAGTTCTTC.

This chain links TRBV30 with TRBJ2-3; D is undetermined. This CDR3 is built from 13 residues. In germline, CDR1 is GTSNPN, CDR2 SVGIG (reference sequence). V shed 0 bases and J shed 6 bases, with 10 bases lying between them. The CDR3 bases are TGTGCCTGGAGTGTGGCTTCCCCCGATACGCAGTATTTT. Translating it yields CAWSVASPDTQYF.

The chain links TRBV5-1 to TRBJ1-1; 11 bases match TRBD1. With 4 bases clipped from V and 5 bases from J, the junction kept 4 bases outside the gene matches. The germline V gene encodes CDR1 SGHRS and CDR2 YFSETQ. This CDR3 comprises 14 residues. CDR3 amino acids: CASSTGTGGTEAFF. CDR3 in DNA: TGCGCCAGCAGCACCGGGACAGGGGGTACTGAAGCTTTCTTT. Filled out from reference TRBV5-1 and TRBJ1-1, the complete variable domain reads KAGVTQTPRYLIKTRGQQVTLSCSPISGHRSVSWYQQTPGQGLQFLFEYFSETQRNKGNFPGRFSGRQFSNSRSEMNVSTLELGDSALYLCASSTGTGGTEAFFGQGTRLTVV.

This sequence joins TRBV6-5 and TRBJ1-1; the D is unclear. V shed 0 bases and J shed 5 bases, with 7 bases lying between them. CDR3 length equals 13 residues. CDR1 MNHEY and CDR2 SVGAGI come from the germline V gene. In DNA form, the CDR3 reads TGTGCCAGCAGTTACTCTCCAGGAACTGAAGCTTTCTTT. The encoded protein is CASSYSPGTEAFF.

J is TRBJ2-7 and V is TRBV6-5; D may be TRBD2 (5 bases). The germline V gene encodes CDR1 MNHEY and CDR2 SVGAGI. V was cut by 2 bases and J by 4 bases, with 15 bases left in between. The CDR3 length is 15 residues. CDR3 in amino acids: CASSYPEEVGYEQYF. In DNA form, the CDR3 reads TGTGCCAGCAGTTACCCCGAGGAGGTGGGTTACGAGCAGTACTTC.

Remarks on this clone: The sample carries other DNA sequences with the same CDR3. V is TRBV5-1 and J is TRBJ1-2, with D maybe TRBD1 (5 bases). Looked up from germline, CDR1 is SGHRS and CDR2 is YFSETQ. The CDR3 totals 13 residues. With 4 bases removed from V and 2 bases from J, the gap between germline ends came to 9 bases. This chain's CDR3 is CASSPGRNYGYTF. CDR3 nucleotide sequence: TGCGCCAGCAGCCCGGGACGGAACTATGGCTACACCTTC. Complete variable domain (other parts from reference TRBV5-1 and TRBJ1-2): KAGVTQTPRYLIKTRGQQVTLSCSPISGHRSVSWYQQTPGQGLQFLFEYFSETQRNKGNFPGRFSGRQFSNSRSEMNVSTLELGDSALYLCASSPGRNYGYTFGSGTRLTVV.

This chain connects TRBV27 to TRBJ2-7; D is ambiguous. Trimming cost V 3 bases and J 3 bases, with 9 bases left between them. The CDR3 loop spans 13 amino acids. Germline-derived CDR1 and CDR2 are MNHEY and SMNVEV (reference sequence). The CDR3 protein is CASSFQLNYEQYF. CDR3 in DNA: TGTGCCAGCAGTTTCCAGCTCAACTACGAGCAGTACTTC.

This chain uses TRBV6-1 with TRBJ1-6; D is undetermined. Trimming removed 3 bases at V and 6 bases at J, with 6 bases between. The CDR3 covers 13 residues. CDR1 is MNHNS and CDR2 is SASEGT in the germline V gene. The CDR3 reads CASSDNSNSPLHF. The CDR3 bases are TGTGCCAGCAGTGATAACAGTAATTCACCCCTCCACTTT.

The CDR3 is CASSIKLSGNTIYF. The DNA of the CDR3 is TGTGCCAGTAGTATAAAACTCTCTGGAAACACCATATATTTT. This chain links TRBV19 with TRBJ1-3, with unresolved D. Germline values: CDR1 LNHDA, CDR2 SQIVND (reference sequence). The CDR3 is 14 residues long. With 2 bases removed from V and 0 bases from J, the gap between germline ends came to 5 bases.

The chain has TRBV7-9 and TRBJ1-6; D is unclear. Germline CDR1 is SEHNR and CDR2 is FQNEAQ (reference sequence). Trimming stripped 5 bases from V and 8 bases from J, with 13 bases between. The CDR3 extends over 14 amino acids. Here the CDR3 DNA reads TGTGCCAGCAGCCCAATCCGGGGTTATTCACCCCTCCACTTT. Protein sequence: CASSPIRGYSPLHF.

The V and J genes are TRBV27 and TRBJ1-2; 11 positions agree with TRBD1. Germline CDR1 reads MNHEY; CDR2 reads SMNVEV (reference sequence). The CDR3 runs 14 residues. J lost 8 bases, V lost 8 bases, and 10 bases had no gene match. The CDR3 loop is CASPRTGGAKGYTF. CDR3 bases: TGTGCCAGCCCTCGGACAGGGGGCGCAAAGGGCTACACCTTC.

The V and J genes are TRBV11-3 and TRBJ2-2, with 9 bases identical to TRBD1. This CDR3 is built from 16 residues. Losses at the gene ends were 3 bases for V and 5 bases for J; bases not matched to a gene: 7. Germline CDR1 is SGHNT and CDR2 is YENEEA. Here the CDR3 reads CASSLTGTGLTGELFF. CDR3 nucleotides: TGTGCCAGCAGCTTGACCGGGACAGGGCTAACCGGGGAGCTGTTTTTT.

The rearrangement uses TRBV7-9 and TRBJ1-2, with D unresolved. CDR1 and CDR2 from the germline V gene are SEHNR and FQNEAQ (reference sequence). The CDR3 sequence is 13 residues long. Deletions cut 2 bases from V and 3 bases from J, with 7 bases between. CDR3 in amino acids: CASSLISDYGYTF. In DNA form, the CDR3 reads TGTGCCAGCAGCTTAATCTCAGACTATGGCTACACCTTC.

V is TRBV7-9 and J is TRBJ2-1; TRBD1 is a possible D gene (5 bases). The V end was cut by 1 base, the J end by 4 bases, with 8 bases between. Germline V CDR1 and CDR2: SEHNR, FQNEAQ (reference sequence). The CDR3 is made up of 14 amino acids. The CDR3 DNA sequence: TGTGCCAGCAGCTTAGGCAGGGATTACAATGAGCAGTTCTTC. Amino acids: CASSLGRDYNEQFF.

The rearrangement links TRBV5-4 to TRBJ1-2; weak D call: TRBD1 (5 bases). Germline CDR1 SGHNT, CDR2 YYREEE (reference sequence). Trimming took off 2 bases at V and 6 bases at J, with 23 bases between the two ends. There are 17 residues in the CDR3. The CDR3 spells CASSLGAGIDLTNGYTF. CDR3 coding DNA: TGTGCCAGCAGCTTAGGGGCAGGTATAGATCTAACTAATGGCTACACCTTC.

V gene TRBV6-5 combines with J gene TRBJ1-3; D is unclear. The CDR3 contains 15 residues. V shed 1 base and J shed 0 bases, with 7 bases lying between them. Germline lookup yields CDR1 MNHEY and CDR2 SVGAGI. CDR3 sequence reads: CASSYFGISGNTIYF. In nucleotides, the CDR3 is TGTGCCAGCAGTTACTTCGGGATCTCTGGAAACACCATATATTTT.

Notes on this clone: Other DNA sequences in the sample encode the same CDR3. CDR3 bases: TGTGCCAGCAGCTTAACTAGCAATCAGCCCCAGCATTTT. Translation gives CASSLTSNQPQHF. The chain combines TRBV11-2 with TRBJ1-5; D unresolved. Trimming took off 2 bases at V and 0 bases at J, with 2 bases between the two ends. This CDR3 has 13 residues. Germline-derived CDR1 and CDR2 are SGHAT and FQNNGV.

The chain joins TRBV5-1 to TRBJ2-7; D remains unclear. Trimming removed 4 bases at V and 0 bases at J, with 11 bases between. The CDR3 is 14 amino acids. Germline V CDR1 and CDR2: SGHRS, YFSETQ. In DNA, the CDR3 is TGCGCCAGCAGCCGACATCCGGACTCCTACGAGCAGTACTTC. The encoded protein is CASSRHPDSYEQYF.

The chain carries TRBV6-5 and TRBJ2-3; D ambiguous. The CDR3 runs to 13 residues. Trimming pared 5 bases from V and 2 bases from J, leaving 8 bases between. Germline V lookup: CDR1 MNHEY, CDR2 SVGAGI. This CDR3 is CASSLGPTDTQYF. CDR3 sequence (DNA): TGTGCCAGCAGTCTTGGGCCCACAGATACGCAGTATTTT.

The chain uses TRBV5-1 and TRBJ2-7, with D perhaps TRBD2 (5 bases). Trimming removed 4 bases at V and 0 bases at J, with 17 bases between. CDR1 and CDR2 from the germline V gene are SGHRS and YFSETQ. The CDR3 runs to 16 residues. This CDR3 reads CASSGSSGTYSYEQYF. The DNA of the CDR3 is TGCGCCAGCAGCGGATCGAGCGGTACCTACTCCTACGAGCAGTACTTC.

The genes are TRBV4-1 and TRBJ2-1; a possible D gene is TRBD2 (6 bases). Germline CDR1 is MGHRA and CDR2 is YSYEKL. The CDR3 loop spans 14 amino acids. V was cut by 5 bases and J by 6 bases, with 14 bases left in between. Here the CDR3 reads CASSYLGLSNEQFF. CDR3 nucleotide sequence: TGCGCCAGCAGCTACCTAGGACTAAGCAATGAGCAGTTCTTC.